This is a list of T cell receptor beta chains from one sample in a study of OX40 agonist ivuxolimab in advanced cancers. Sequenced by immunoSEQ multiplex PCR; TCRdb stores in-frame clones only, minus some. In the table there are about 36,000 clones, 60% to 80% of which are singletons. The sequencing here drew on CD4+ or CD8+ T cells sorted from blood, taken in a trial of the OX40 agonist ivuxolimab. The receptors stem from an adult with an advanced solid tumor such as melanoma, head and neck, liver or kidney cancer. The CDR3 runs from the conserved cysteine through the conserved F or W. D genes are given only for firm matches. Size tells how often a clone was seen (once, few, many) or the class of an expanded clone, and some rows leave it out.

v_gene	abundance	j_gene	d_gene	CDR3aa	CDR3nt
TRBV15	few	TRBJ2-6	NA	CATSRPFPGFGANVLTF	TGTGCCACCAGCAGACCGTTCCCAGGGTTCGGGGCCAACGTCCTGACTTTC
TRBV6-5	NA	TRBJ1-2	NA	CASSWDTRGYTF	TGTGCCAGCAGTTGGGACACCAGAGGCTACACCTTC
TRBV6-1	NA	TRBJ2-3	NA	CAGGVTDTQYF	TGTGCCGGCGGGGTCACAGATACGCAGTATTTT
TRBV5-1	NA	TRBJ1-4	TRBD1	CASSQDRGSNEKLFF	TGCGCCAGCAGCCAGGACAGGGGATCAAATGAAAAACTGTTTTTT
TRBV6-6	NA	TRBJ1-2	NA	CASSQGYGYTF	TGTGCCAGCAGCCAGGGCTATGGCTACACCTTC
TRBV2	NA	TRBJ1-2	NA	CASSLSGGWYGYTF	TGTGCCAGCAGCCTGAGCGGGGGCTGGTATGGCTACACCTTC
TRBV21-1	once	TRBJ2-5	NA	CASSKGVRSCSGQETQYF	TGTGCCAGCAGCAAAGGGGTCAGGAGTTGTTCCGGGCAAGAGACCCAGTACTTC
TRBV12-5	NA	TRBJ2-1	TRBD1	CASGAPGQVGNEQFF	TGTGCTAGTGGTGCACCGGGACAGGTAGGGAATGAGCAGTTCTTC
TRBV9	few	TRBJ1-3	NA	CASSGHGPPGNTIYF	TGTGCCAGCAGCGGCCACGGTCCCCCTGGAAACACCATATATTTT
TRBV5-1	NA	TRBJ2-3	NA	CASSLNRADTQYF	TGCGCCAGCAGCTTGAACAGGGCAGATACGCAGTATTTT
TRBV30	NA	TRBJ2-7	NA	CAWSVPGAVIPYEQYF	TGTGCCTGGAGTGTACCAGGGGCGGTAATCCCCTACGAGCAGTACTTC
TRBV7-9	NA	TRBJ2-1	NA	CASSLALAEGGEQFF	TGTGCCAGCAGCTTAGCACTAGCCGAGGGTGGTGAGCAGTTCTTC
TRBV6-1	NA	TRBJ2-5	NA	CASSDTGKVQETQYF	TGTGCCAGCAGCGATACAGGGAAAGTCCAAGAGACCCAGTACTTC
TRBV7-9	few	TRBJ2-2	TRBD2	CASIPGRGKNTGELFF	TGTGCCAGCATCCCGGGGAGGGGAAAGAACACCGGGGAGCTGTTTTTT
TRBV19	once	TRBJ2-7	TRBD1	CASSTGGRTYEQYF	TGTGCCAGTAGTACAGGGGGCCGGACCTACGAGCAGTACTTC
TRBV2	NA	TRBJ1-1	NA	CASLYTGNTEAFF	TGTGCCAGCCTTTACACAGGGAACACTGAAGCTTTCTTT
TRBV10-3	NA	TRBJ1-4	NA	CAISESGTGIEKLFF	TGTGCCATCAGTGAGTCAGGCACCGGAATTGAAAAACTGTTTTTT
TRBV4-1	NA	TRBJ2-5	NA	CASSQGSGGLRETQYF	TGCGCCAGCAGCCAAGGTTCCGGGGGCCTAAGGGAGACCCAGTACTTC
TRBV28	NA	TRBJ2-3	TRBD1	CASSFPWGQGRDTQYF	TGTGCCAGCAGTTTCCCATGGGGACAGGGGCGGGATACGCAGTATTTT
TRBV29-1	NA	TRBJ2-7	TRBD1	CSVARQGSEEQYF	TGCAGCGTTGCGCGACAGGGATCGGAAGAGCAGTACTTC
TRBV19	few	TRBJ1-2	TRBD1	CASSSGPRGQFYGYTF	TGTGCCAGTAGTTCCGGCCCCAGGGGGCAGTTCTATGGCTACACCTTC
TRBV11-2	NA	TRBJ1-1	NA	CASSYSQGWVTEAFF	TGTGCCAGCAGCTACAGTCAGGGATGGGTGACTGAAGCTTTCTTT
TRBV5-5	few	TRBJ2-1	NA	CASSLNRGSSYNEQFF	TGTGCCAGCAGCTTGAATCGCGGCAGCTCCTACAATGAGCAGTTCTTC
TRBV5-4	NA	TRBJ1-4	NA	CASSLDRTNEKLFF	TGTGCCAGCAGCTTGGACAGAACTAATGAAAAACTGTTTTTT
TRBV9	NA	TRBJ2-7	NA	CASSVGQGGYEQYF	TGTGCCAGCAGCGTCGGGCAGGGGGGCTACGAGCAGTACTTC
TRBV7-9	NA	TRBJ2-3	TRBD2	CASSLPSGGAEDTQYF	TGTGCCAGCAGCTTACCTAGCGGGGGGGCTGAAGATACGCAGTATTTT
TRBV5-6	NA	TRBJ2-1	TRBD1	CASSSGQPYNEQFF	TGTGCCAGCAGCTCGGGACAGCCGTACAATGAGCAGTTCTTC
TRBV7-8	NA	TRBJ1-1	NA	CASSLAGNTEAFF	TGTGCCAGCAGCTTAGCCGGGAACACTGAAGCTTTCTTT
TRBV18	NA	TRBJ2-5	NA	CASRTNQETQYF	TGTGCCAGCAGGACAAACCAAGAGACCCAGTACTTC
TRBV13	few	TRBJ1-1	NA	CASIGPEAFF	TGTGCCAGCATAGGACCTGAAGCTTTCTTT
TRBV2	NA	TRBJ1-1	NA	CASSVGNTEAFF	TGTGCCAGCAGTGTTGGGAACACTGAAGCTTTCTTT
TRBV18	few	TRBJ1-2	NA	CASTGESYGYTF	TGTGCGAGCACCGGGGAATCCTATGGCTACACCTTC
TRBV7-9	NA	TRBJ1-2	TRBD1	CASSSKTGEGYTF	TGTGCCAGCAGCTCAAAGACAGGGGAAGGCTACACCTTC
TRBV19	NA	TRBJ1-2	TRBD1	CASSFPTGRYGYTF	TGTGCCAGTAGCTTCCCGACAGGGAGGTATGGCTACACCTTC
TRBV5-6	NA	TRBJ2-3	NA	CASSLVGQALSTDTQYF	TGTGCCAGCAGCTTGGTCGGGCAGGCCCTAAGCACAGATACGCAGTATTTT
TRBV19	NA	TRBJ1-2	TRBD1	CAIMDRPFGYTF	TGTGCCATCATGGACAGGCCTTTTGGCTACACCTTC
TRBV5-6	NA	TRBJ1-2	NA	CASSTGDYGYTF	TGTGCCAGCAGCACCGGGGACTATGGCTACACCTTC
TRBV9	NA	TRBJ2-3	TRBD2	CASSATITSGGLDTQYF	TGTGCCAGCAGCGCGACAATTACTAGCGGGGGACTAGATACGCAGTATTTT
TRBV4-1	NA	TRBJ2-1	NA	CASSHTTRSSYNEQFF	TGCGCCAGCAGCCACACTACAAGGAGCTCCTACAATGAGCAGTTCTTC
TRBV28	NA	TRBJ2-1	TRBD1	CASSPLTGEQFF	TGTGCCAGCAGCCCCCTGACAGGGGAGCAGTTCTTC
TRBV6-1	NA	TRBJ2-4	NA	CASSENSRGSYF	TGTGCCAGCAGTGAAAATAGTCGCGGGTCCTACTTC
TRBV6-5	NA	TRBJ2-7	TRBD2	CASRPSGGADYEQYF	TGTGCCAGCAGGCCAAGCGGGGGGGCCGACTACGAGCAGTACTTC
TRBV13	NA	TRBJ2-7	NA	CASSLGQGYEQYF	TGTGCCAGCAGCTTGGGGCAGGGCTACGAGCAGTACTTC
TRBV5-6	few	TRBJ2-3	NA	CASSLGRGWTDTQYF	TGTGCCAGCAGCTTGGGCAGGGGTTGGACAGATACGCAGTATTTT
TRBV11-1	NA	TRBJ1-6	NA	CASSLSSGRTNSPLHF	TGTGCCAGCAGCTTATCCTCGGGACGGACAAATTCACCCCTCCACTTT
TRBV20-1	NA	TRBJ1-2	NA	CSASDGYGYTF	TGCAGTGCTAGTGACGGGTATGGCTACACCTTC
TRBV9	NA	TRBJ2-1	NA	CASSVSSDNEQFF	TGTGCCAGCAGCGTAAGTTCGGACAATGAGCAGTTCTTC
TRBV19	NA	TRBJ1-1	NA	CASSIADGGTEAFF	TGTGCCAGTAGTATAGCGGACGGGGGAACTGAAGCTTTCTTT